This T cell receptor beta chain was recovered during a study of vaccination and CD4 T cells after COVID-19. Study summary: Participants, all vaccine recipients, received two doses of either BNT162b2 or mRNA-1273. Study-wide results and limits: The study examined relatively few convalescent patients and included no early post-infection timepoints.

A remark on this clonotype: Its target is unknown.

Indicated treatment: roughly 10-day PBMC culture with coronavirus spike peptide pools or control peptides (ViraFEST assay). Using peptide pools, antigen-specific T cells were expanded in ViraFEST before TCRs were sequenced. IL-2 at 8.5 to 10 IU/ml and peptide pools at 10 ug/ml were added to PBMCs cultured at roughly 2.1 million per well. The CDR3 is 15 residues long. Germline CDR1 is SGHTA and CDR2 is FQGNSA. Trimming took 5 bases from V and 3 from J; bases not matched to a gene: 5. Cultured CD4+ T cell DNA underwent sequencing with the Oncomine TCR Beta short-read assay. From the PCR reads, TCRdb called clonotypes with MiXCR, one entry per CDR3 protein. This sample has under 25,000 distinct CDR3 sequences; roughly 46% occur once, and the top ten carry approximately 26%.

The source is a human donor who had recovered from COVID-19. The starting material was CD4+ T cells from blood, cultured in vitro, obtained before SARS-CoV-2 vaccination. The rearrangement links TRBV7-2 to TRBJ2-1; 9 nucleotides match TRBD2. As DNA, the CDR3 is TGTGCCAGCAGCCGCGGGGGGGCCGGCTACAATGAGCAGTTCTTC. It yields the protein CASSRGGAGYNEQFF.